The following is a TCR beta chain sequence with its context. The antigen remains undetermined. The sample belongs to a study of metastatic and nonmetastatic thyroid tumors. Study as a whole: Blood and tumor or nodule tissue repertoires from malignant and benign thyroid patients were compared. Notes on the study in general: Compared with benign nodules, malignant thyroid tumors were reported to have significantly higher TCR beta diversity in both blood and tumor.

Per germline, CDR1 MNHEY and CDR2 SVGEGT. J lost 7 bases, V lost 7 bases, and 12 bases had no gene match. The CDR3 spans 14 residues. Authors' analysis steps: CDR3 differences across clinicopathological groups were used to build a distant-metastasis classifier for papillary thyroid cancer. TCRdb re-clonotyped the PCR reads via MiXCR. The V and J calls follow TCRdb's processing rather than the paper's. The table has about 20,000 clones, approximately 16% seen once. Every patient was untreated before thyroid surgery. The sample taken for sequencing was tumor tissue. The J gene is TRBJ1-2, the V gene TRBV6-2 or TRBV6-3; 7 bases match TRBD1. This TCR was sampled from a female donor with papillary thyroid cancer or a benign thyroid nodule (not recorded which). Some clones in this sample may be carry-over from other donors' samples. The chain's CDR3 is CASTTDREARGYTF. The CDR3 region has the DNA TGTGCCAGCACGACAGACAGGGAAGCCCGTGGCTACACCTTC.